The T cell receptor (beta chain) described here comes from a study of technical replicates of blood from a handful of donors. V lost 0 bases to trimming and J lost 10 bases, with 11 bases between them. The CDR3 is 13 residues long. In germline, CDR1 is MNHEY, CDR2 SMNVEV (reference sequence). Here immunoSEQ multiplex PCR was the method, and the copy in TCRdb shows in-frame clones only, minus some. The sample has fewer than 75,000 clones, approximately 90% seen once; the top ten hold 4.5% to 5%. This rearrangement joins TRBV27 to TRBJ2-3; no definite D call. The receptor's source is a human donor in good health. Some clones in this sample may be carry-over from other donors' samples. What was sequenced was PBMCs. The CDR3: CASSLSVEHPQYF. The CDR3 bases are TGTGCCAGCAGTTTATCGGTGGAGCATCCGCAGTATTTT.